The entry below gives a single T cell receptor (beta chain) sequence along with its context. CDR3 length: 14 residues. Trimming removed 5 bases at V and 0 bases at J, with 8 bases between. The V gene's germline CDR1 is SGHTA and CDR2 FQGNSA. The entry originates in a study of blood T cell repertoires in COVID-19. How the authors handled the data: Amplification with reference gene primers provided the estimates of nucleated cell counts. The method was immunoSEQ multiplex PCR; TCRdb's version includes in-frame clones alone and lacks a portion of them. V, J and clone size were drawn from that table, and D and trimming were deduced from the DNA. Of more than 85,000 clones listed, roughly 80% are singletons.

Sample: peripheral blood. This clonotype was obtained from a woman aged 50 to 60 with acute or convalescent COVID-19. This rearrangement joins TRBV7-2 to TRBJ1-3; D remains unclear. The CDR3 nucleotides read TGTGCCAGCAGCCCCGACATCTCTGGAAACACCATATATTTT. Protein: CASSPDISGNTIYF.